This TCR beta chain emerged from a study of blood T cell repertoires in COVID-19. About this clone: One end of the junction fails to match germline, which may point to a read error.

This CDR3 region has 16 residues. Germline CDR1 and CDR2: SNHLY and FYNNEI. Profiled with immunoSEQ multiplex PCR; TCRdb holds only in-frame clones, not every one. The table shows approximately 150,000 clones, with 84% occurring only once. The source of this sequence is a woman of 80 years or more with acute or convalescent COVID-19. The chain carries TRBV2 and TRBJ2-2; D may be TRBD2 (5 bases). The sample taken for sequencing was peripheral blood. The CDR3 loop is CASSEVATGGTRELFF. The CDR3 coding sequence is TGTGCCAGCAGTGAAGTAGCAACTGGAGGCACCCGGGAGCTGTTTTTT. Variable domain in full (rest from reference TRBV2 and TRBJ2-2): EPEVTQTPSHQVTQMGQEVILRCVPISNHLYFYWYRQILGQKVEFLVSFYNNEISEKSEIFDDQFSVERPDGSNFTLKIRSTKLEDSAMYFCASSEVATGGTRELFFGEGSRLTVL.